This record concerns one T cell receptor beta chain sequence. Germline is not matched at one junction end, which may reflect a read error. The data originate from a study of patients and donors after allogeneic stem cell transplantation. TCRdb itself ran the RT-PCR reads through MiXCR, one entry per CDR3 protein. The sample holds 150,000 to 200,000 distinct CDR3 sequences, approximately 22% seen once. Germline lookup yields CDR1 MDHEN and CDR2 SYDVKM. The length of the CDR3 is 12 residues. This TCR came from a human donor who was either an allogeneic HSCT recipient or a stem cell or donor lymphocyte infusion donor (not recorded which). It is not recorded whose cells these are; they may come from a transplant donor. The rearrangement joins TRBV28 to TRBJ2-1; D possibly corresponds to TRBD2 (5 bases). The specimen was blood, either unsorted or a sorted T cell fraction (not recorded which). The CDR3 loop reads CASSATMTNRGF. CDR3 sequence (DNA): TGTGCCAGCAGCGCAACTATGACCAACCGGGGCTTC.